The 29 T cell receptor beta chains in this list originate from one sample, sequenced in a study of identical twins. From the 5' RACE reads, TCRdb called clonotypes with MiXCR, one entry per CDR3 protein. Among about 280,000 distinct CDR3 sequences listed, about 8.3% were seen once. These records were also assigned to another study, of yellow fever vaccine responses in identical twins.

Input material: memory (CD45RO+) T cells sorted from blood. The receptor source for this set is a woman aged 18-30 years in good health.

This clonotype turned up a few times. This chain links TRBV6-5 with TRBJ2-3, with D unresolved. The CDR3 is 14 amino acids. CDR1 and CDR2 from the germline V gene are MNHEY and SVGAGI. V lost 2 bases, J lost 1 base, and 7 bases lay in between. The CDR3 loop is CASSYRGGTDTQYF. The CDR3 coding sequence is TGTGCCAGCAGTTACCGCGGTGGCACAGATACGCAGTATTTT.

This chain connects TRBV18 to TRBJ2-3, with 8 positions matching TRBD2. CDR1 and CDR2 from the germline V gene are KGHSH and LQKENI. Unmatched junction bases numbered 4, after V lost 3 bases and J lost 2 bases. The CDR3 runs 15 residues. DNA of the CDR3: TGTGCCAGCTCACCCCCGGGGGGGAACACAGATACGCAGTATTTT. It specifies CASSPPGGNTDTQYF.

The chain combines TRBV4-1 with TRBJ2-2; D remains ambiguous. Trimming took off 0 bases at V and 6 bases at J, with 11 bases between the two ends. Germline V gene data show CDR1 as MGHRA and CDR2 as YSYEKL. This CDR3 region has 15 residues. Here the CDR3 DNA reads TGCGCCAGCAGCCAAGAACTGAGTGTCTCCGGGGAGCTGTTTTTT. Translated: CASSQELSVSGELFF.

In this sample, this clonotype turned up many times. V usage is TRBV5-1 and J usage is TRBJ1-3; D gene uncertain. Trimming removed 3 bases from V and 0 bases from J, with 10 bases in between. The CDR3 spans 15 residues. In germline, CDR1 is SGHRS, CDR2 YFSETQ. The CDR3 DNA is TGCGCCAGCAGCTACTATACGGGCTCTGGAAACACCATATATTTT. This encodes CASSYYTGSGNTIYF. Complete variable domain (other parts from reference TRBV5-1 and TRBJ1-3): KAGVTQTPRYLIKTRGQQVTLSCSPISGHRSVSWYQQTPGQGLQFLFEYFSETQRNKGNFPGRFSGRQFSNSRSEMNVSTLELGDSALYLCASSYYTGSGNTIYFGEGSWLTVV.

This clonotype has a count of ten or more. The rearrangement joins TRBV20-1 to TRBJ2-7; TRBD2 aligns across 9 bases. From germline, CDR1 is DFQATT and CDR2 SNEGSKA (reference sequence). The J segment lost 9 bases and the V segment lost 3 bases, leaving 6 bases of the junction unmatched. The length of the CDR3 is 12 residues. CDR3 sequence (DNA): TGCAGTGCTAGTGGCGGGGGGGCCGTGCAGTACGTC. It is translated as CSASGGGAVQYV.

This clonotype was counted many times. The rearrangement joins TRBV4-1 to TRBJ2-1; 7 positions match TRBD2. This CDR3 has 16 residues. The junction had 6 bases not matched to a gene; V was cut back by 4 bases and J by 0 bases. Germline assignment: CDR1 MGHRA and CDR2 YSYEKL. The DNA for the CDR3 is TGCGCCAGCAGCCTTAGCGGGCCTCACTCCTACAATGAGCAGTTCTTC. This encodes CASSLSGPHSYNEQFF.

The chain couples TRBV6-5 to TRBJ2-2; tentatively, D is TRBD1 (6 bases). The V gene lost 0 bases and the J gene lost 5 bases, with 13 bases spanning the gap. The germline CDR1 and CDR2 sequences are MNHEY and SVGAGI. The CDR3 runs to 16 residues. The CDR3 region has the DNA TGTGCCAGCAGTTACTCCGGGACACTACCTACCGGGGAGCTGTTTTTT. This encodes CASSYSGTLPTGELFF.

The chain employs TRBV29-1 and TRBJ2-4; no reliable D call. Germline assignment: CDR1 SQVTM and CDR2 ANQGSEA. The V end was cut by 7 bases, the J end by 3 bases, with 13 bases between. The CDR3 contains 13 residues. The CDR3 region is CSAGAESKNIQYF. The CDR3 DNA reads as TGCAGCGCCGGCGCCGAAAGCAAAAACATTCAGTACTTC.

The chain has TRBV6-1 and TRBJ2-3; 10 nucleotides align to TRBD1. The germline V gene encodes CDR1 MNHNS and CDR2 SASEGT. V shed 6 bases, J shed 0 bases, and the junction held 15 bases outside the gene matches. The CDR3 runs 19 residues. The CDR3 DNA sequence: TGTGCCAGCAGCGCTCCCGGGACAGGGGCGACGGGGAGCACAGATACGCAGTATTTT. This encodes CASSAPGTGATGSTDTQYF.

This clonotype was seen ten or more times. CDR3 nucleotide sequence: TGTGCCACCAGTGATTCGACAGTATACAATGAGCAGTTCTTC. It specifies CATSDSTVYNEQFF. V is TRBV24-1 and J is TRBJ2-1; TRBD1 might be the D (5 bases). This CDR3 region has 14 residues. Germline CDR1 and CDR2: KGHDR and SFDVKD. The germline V and J ends were trimmed by 2 bases and 4 bases, with 8 bases remaining between them.

This clonotype was seen at least ten times. The gene calls are TRBV7-8 and TRBJ2-2; 8 bases line up with TRBD2. Germline lookup yields CDR1 SGHVS and CDR2 FQNEAQ. V lost 5 bases and J lost 4; bases outside the gene matches: 9. The CDR3 spans 16 residues. The CDR3 sequence is CASSARAGAVTGELFF. The CDR3 DNA reads as TGTGCCAGCAGCGCCAGAGCGGGAGCGGTCACCGGGGAGCTGTTTTTT.

This clonotype was seen more than once but under ten times. The rearrangement joins TRBV7-6 to TRBJ2-7; D remains unclear. Trimming removed 2 bases from V and 4 bases from J, with 15 bases in between. The CDR3 length is 15 residues. Germline values: CDR1 SGHVS, CDR2 FNYEAQ. CDR3 protein: CASSLSDRSYYEQYF. The DNA of the CDR3 is TGTGCCAGCAGCTTATCGGATCGTTCTTATTACGAGCAGTACTTC.

This clonotype was seen many times. V and J are TRBV20-1 and TRBJ2-7, with TRBD2 identical over 7 bases. Germline trimming cut 6 bases from V and 0 bases from J; bases unmatched to any gene: 5. Germline CDR1 reads DFQATT; CDR2 reads SNEGSKA (reference sequence). The CDR3 runs to 13 residues. CDR3 in amino acids: CSAHRDYSYEQYF. The CDR3 coding sequence is TGCAGTGCCCACCGGGACTACTCCTACGAGCAGTACTTC.

This clonotype was counted ten times or more. The rearrangement joins TRBV18 to TRBJ1-1; 7 nucleotides align to TRBD1. The V gene's germline CDR1 is KGHSH and CDR2 LQKENI. This CDR3 comprises 14 residues. V gave up 6 bases and J gave up 0 bases; unmatched junction bases: 4. CDR3: CASSPQGVNTEAFF. In DNA, the CDR3 is TGTGCCAGCTCGCCCCAGGGGGTGAACACTGAAGCTTTCTTT.

This clonotype was seen repeatedly, ten times or more. The rearrangement uses TRBV12-3 or TRBV12-4 and TRBJ1-4, with D tentatively TRBD1 (5 bases). The CDR3 sequence is 15 residues long. V was pared by 4 bases and J by 7 bases, with 16 bases between. The CDR3 DNA is TGTGCCAGCAGTTGGTTAGGGGTAGCCGTTGAAAAACTGTTTTTT. Its translation is CASSWLGVAVEKLFF.

This clonotype was seen many times. The chain links TRBV15 to TRBJ2-2; D may be TRBD1 or TRBD2 (5 bases each). CDR1 is LNHNV, CDR2 YYDKDF, per germline (reference sequence). Trimming removed 0 bases from V and 4 bases from J, with 15 bases in between. The CDR3 is 17 amino acids. The DNA for the CDR3 is TGTGCCACCAGCAGAGAACGGGGCGCGTTCTCCACCGGGGAGCTGTTTTTT. Translating it yields CATSRERGAFSTGELFF.

This clonotype was seen a handful of times. The chain joins TRBV7-9 to TRBJ2-7; D ambiguous. V was cut by 0 bases and J by 5 bases, with 14 bases left in between. CDR3 size: 15 residues. Germline loops: CDR1 SEHNR, CDR2 FQNEAQ (reference sequence). The CDR3 region has the DNA TGTGCCAGCAGCTTAGCTCTAGTAGCCGGTGACGAGCAGTACTTC. Protein sequence: CASSLALVAGDEQYF.

This clonotype appeared a few times. The rearrangement links TRBV28 to TRBJ1-6; D perhaps matches TRBD1 (6 bases). V lost 3 bases to trimming and J lost 5 bases, with 11 bases between them. The germline V gene encodes CDR1 MDHEN and CDR2 SYDVKM. The CDR3 sequence is 15 residues long. The CDR3 spells CASSLGGRNNSPLHF. CDR3 nucleotides: TGTGCCAGCAGTTTGGGGGGCCGTAATAATTCACCCCTCCACTTT. Supplemented by reference TRBV28 and TRBJ1-6, the full variable domain reads DVKVTQSSRYLVKRTGEKVFLECVQDMDHENMFWYRQDPGLGLRLIYFSYDVKMKEKGDIPEGYSVSREKKERFSLILESASTNQTSMYLCASSLGGRNNSPLHFGNGTRLTVT.

This clonotype was observed many times. The genes are TRBV15 and TRBJ2-3; TRBD1 matches 10 bases. The CDR3 totals 14 residues. The germline V gene encodes CDR1 LNHNV and CDR2 YYDKDF (reference sequence). The V gene end was trimmed by 3 bases and the J gene end by 3 bases; junction bases not matched to a gene: 0. The CDR3 is CATSRDRGTDTQYF. The CDR3 DNA reads as TGTGCCACCAGCAGGGACAGGGGGACAGATACGCAGTATTTT.

V and J are TRBV18 and TRBJ2-1, with D maybe TRBD2 (5 bases). The CDR3 has 15 residues. Trimming stripped 3 bases from V and 0 bases from J, with 9 bases between. CDR1 KGHSH and CDR2 LQKENI come from the germline V gene. CDR3 coding DNA: TGTGCCAGCTCACCCGAAGCGGCCTCCTACAATGAGCAGTTCTTC. Protein sequence: CASSPEAASYNEQFF.

This chain uses TRBV7-9 with TRBJ2-7; perhaps TRBD1 as D (5 bases). V was clipped by 4 bases and J by 0 bases, with 7 bases between them. Germline V gene sequence: CDR1 SEHNR, CDR2 FQNEAQ (reference sequence). This CDR3 contains 13 residues. The CDR3 sequence is CASSWGSSYEQYF. CDR3 coding DNA: TGTGCCAGCAGCTGGGGCAGCTCCTACGAGCAGTACTTC.

This clonotype appeared many times. The chain employs TRBV24-1 and TRBJ2-3; possible D gene TRBD1, 5 bases. Germline CDR1 reads KGHDR; CDR2 reads SFDVKD. The CDR3 length is 13 residues. The germline V and J ends were trimmed by 5 bases and 3 bases, with 8 bases remaining between them. CDR3 region: CATSGSGTDTQYF. The CDR3 coding sequence is TGTGCCACCAGTGGCTCAGGGACAGATACGCAGTATTTT.

The chain carries TRBV9 and TRBJ2-2, with D tentatively TRBD1 (6 bases). The germline gives CDR1 SGDLS, CDR2 YYNGEE. There are 15 residues in the CDR3. Trimming left V 0 bases short and J 0 bases short, with 6 bases between. In DNA form, the CDR3 reads TGTGCCAGCAGCGTAGACAGGGCGAACACCGGGGAGCTGTTTTTT. Protein sequence: CASSVDRANTGELFF.

The CDR3 bases are TGTGCCAGCAGCTTAGTGGGGGGTGCAGTTAATGAAAAACTGTTTTTT. Amino acid sequence: CASSLVGGAVNEKLFF. This sequence joins TRBV7-2 and TRBJ1-4, with a possible D match to TRBD1 (5 bases). Germline V gene data show CDR1 as SGHTA and CDR2 as FQGNSA. Trimming took 1 base from V and 4 from J, leaving 13 bases between them. The CDR3 runs 16 residues. The full variable domain, completed using reference TRBV7-2 and TRBJ1-4, is GAGVSQSPSNKVTEKGKDVELRCDPISGHTALYWYRQSLGQGLEFLIYFQGNSAPDKSGLPSDRFSAERTGGSVSTLTIQRTQQEDSAVYLCASSLVGGAVNEKLFFGSGTQLSVL.

Many counts were recorded for this clonotype. V usage is TRBV24-1 and J usage is TRBJ2-5; a possible D gene is TRBD2 (5 bases). CDR1 and CDR2 (germline): KGHDR, SFDVKD. The length of the CDR3 is 15 residues. Trimming pared 3 bases from V and 5 bases from J, leaving 15 bases between. CDR3: CATSDPAGPGETQYF. DNA of the CDR3: TGTGCCACCAGTGATCCGGCTGGTCCGGGGGAGACCCAGTACTTC.

This clonotype was seen ten or more times. This chain uses TRBV7-9 with TRBJ1-1, with 7 positions matching TRBD1. Germline V gene lookup returns CDR1 SEHNR and CDR2 FQNEAQ (reference sequence). Trimming at V came to 5 bases and at J to 4 bases, leaving 4 bases not matched to a gene. CDR3 length: 13 amino acids. The CDR3 region is CASSQTGTTEAFF. CDR3 coding DNA: TGTGCCAGCAGCCAGACAGGGACCACTGAAGCTTTCTTT.

V and J are TRBV7-2 and TRBJ2-3; a weak D match, TRBD1 (5 bases). The CDR3 is 15 residues long. In germline, CDR1 is SGHTA, CDR2 FQGNSA. V gave up 5 bases and J gave up 8 bases, with 20 bases separating them. The CDR3 sequence is CASSPRRQPGGTQYF. The CDR3 region has the DNA TGTGCCAGCAGCCCGCGCCGACAGCCTGGCGGTACGCAGTATTTT.

This clonotype was observed a few times. CDR3 loop: CASSLMAGLQETQYF. CDR3 DNA: TGTGCCAGCAGCTTAATGGCAGGTCTCCAAGAGACCCAGTACTTC. V gene TRBV7-2 combines with J gene TRBJ2-5; D gene ambiguous. Germline V CDR1 and CDR2: SGHTA, FQGNSA. This CDR3 comprises 15 residues. Between the trimmed V and J ends, which lost 2 bases and 1 base, there was a span of 11 bases.

This clonotype was picked up many times. The genes are TRBV2 and TRBJ2-7; D is undetermined. V lost 3 bases, J lost 3 bases, and 3 bases lay in between. Germline lookup yields CDR1 SNHLY and CDR2 FYNNEI. This CDR3 has 11 amino acids. This chain's CDR3 is CASSEGYEQYV. In nucleotides, the CDR3 is TGTGCCAGCAGTGAGGGCTACGAGCAGTACGTC.